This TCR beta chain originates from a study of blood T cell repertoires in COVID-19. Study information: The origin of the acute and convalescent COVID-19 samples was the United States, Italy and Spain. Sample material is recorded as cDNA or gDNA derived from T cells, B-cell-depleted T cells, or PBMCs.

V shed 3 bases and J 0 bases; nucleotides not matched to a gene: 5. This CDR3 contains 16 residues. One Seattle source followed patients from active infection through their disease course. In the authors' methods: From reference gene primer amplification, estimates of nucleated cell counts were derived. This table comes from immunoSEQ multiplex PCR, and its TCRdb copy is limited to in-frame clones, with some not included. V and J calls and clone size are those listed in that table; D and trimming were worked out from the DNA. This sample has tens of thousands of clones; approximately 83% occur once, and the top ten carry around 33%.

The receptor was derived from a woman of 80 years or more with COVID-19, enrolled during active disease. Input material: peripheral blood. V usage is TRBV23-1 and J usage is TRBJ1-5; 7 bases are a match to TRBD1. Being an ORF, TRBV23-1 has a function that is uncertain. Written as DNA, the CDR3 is TGCGCCAGCAGTCACCCGGGACAGTATAGCAATCAGCCCCAGCATTTT. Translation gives CASSHPGQYSNQPQHF.